The rows below give T cell receptor beta chains drawn from one sample of a study of blood T cell repertoires in COVID-19. Some clones are missing from TCRdb's copy, which holds only in-frame ones; the method was immunoSEQ multiplex PCR. The table includes approximately 170,000 clones, almost 85% detected once. Sequencing was performed on peripheral blood. The source is a man aged 35 to 55 who had recovered from COVID-19. The CDR3 runs from the conserved cysteine through the conserved F or W. The order of the fields is V gene, clone size, CDR3 length, J gene, D gene, CDR3 protein, CDR3 DNA. The D gene is left open where the match is weak. Some rows mark clone size as missing; the rest say once, few, many or name a class of expanded clone.

>TRBV9|-|14|TRBJ2-1|-
CASSVAGKYNEQFF
TGTGCCAGCAGCGTAGCGGGGAAGTACAATGAGCAGTTCTTC
>TRBV30|-|16|TRBJ1-2|-
CAWSNLDRTANYGYTF
TGTGCCTGGAGTAACTTAGACAGAACAGCTAACTATGGCTACACCTTC
>TRBV11-3|-|13|TRBJ2-3|TRBD2
CASSTVAGGLQYF
TGTGCCAGCAGCACCGTAGCGGGGGGGTTACAGTATTTT
>TRBV29-1|-|13|TRBJ2-7|-
CSVVRDPNCEQYF
TGCAGCGTTGTGAGGGATCCAAACTGCGAGCAGTACTTC
>TRBV13|few|12|TRBJ2-7|-
CASSLTGYEQYF
TGTGCCAGCAGCTTAACCGGCTACGAGCAGTACTTC
>TRBV7-2|few|14|TRBJ1-3|TRBD1
CASSQDRGTNTIYF
TGTGCCAGCAGCCAAGACAGGGGAACAAACACCATATATTTT
>TRBV9|few|14|TRBJ2-7|-
CASSVGGLDYEQYF
TGTGCCAGCAGCGTAGGGGGCCTAGACTACGAGCAGTACTTC
>TRBV11-2|-|13|TRBJ1-1|-
CASSAGANTEAFF
TGTGCCAGCAGCGCGGGGGCGAACACTGAAGCTTTCTTT
>TRBV5-4|-|12|TRBJ1-1|-
CASSFRATEAFF
TGTGCCAGCAGCTTCAGGGCAACTGAAGCTTTCTTT
>TRBV19|once|14|TRBJ2-7|-
CASSNRVGGYEQYF
TGTGCCAGTAGTAACAGGGTCGGAGGATACGAGCAGTACTTC
>TRBV4-2|-|14|TRBJ1-4|-
CASSQDAGNEKLFF
TGTGCCAGCAGCCAAGATGCAGGGAATGAAAAACTGTTTTTT
>TRBV4-2|-|17|TRBJ2-1|-
CASSQGRFAKSYNEQFF
TGTGCCAGCAGCCAGGGCCGTTTCGCGAAATCCTACAATGAGCAGTTCTTC
>TRBV7-6|-|15|TRBJ2-1|TRBD1
CASSLGDRAYNEQFF
TGTGCCAGCAGCTTAGGGGACAGGGCCTACAATGAGCAGTTCTTC
>TRBV13|-|16|TRBJ2-5|-
CASSLGLSRGAETQYF
TGTGCCAGCAGCTTAGGCCTTTCTAGGGGCGCGGAGACCCAGTACTTC
>TRBV15|-|16|TRBJ2-3|TRBD1
CATSREGQGVTDTQYF
TGTGCCACCAGCAGAGAGGGACAGGGGGTCACAGATACGCAGTATTTT
>TRBV10-2|once|11|TRBJ2-7|TRBD2
CASSGIYEQYF
TGCGCCAGTAGCGGGATCTACGAGCAGTACTTC
>TRBV7-2|-|14|TRBJ2-7|TRBD1
CASSRDRSSYEQYF
TGTGCCAGCAGCCGGGACAGGAGCTCCTACGAGCAGTACTTC
>TRBV15|-|16|TRBJ2-2|-
CATSRGRAIILGELFF
TGTGCCACCAGCAGAGGCAGGGCCATAATACTGGGGGAGCTGTTTTTT
>TRBV11-3|-|15|TRBJ2-1|-
CASSLSAGSYNEQFF
TGTGCCAGCAGCTTAAGTGCGGGGAGCTACAATGAGCAGTTCTTC
>TRBV5-1|medium-sized|17|TRBJ1-4|-
CASSFAEDTITNEKLFF
TGCGCCAGCAGCTTTGCAGAAGACACCATAACTAATGAAAAACTGTTTTTT
>TRBV6-5|-|14|TRBJ1-5|-
CASRVGRGNQPQHF
TGTGCCAGTAGGGTAGGGAGGGGCAATCAGCCCCAGCATTTT
>TRBV28|-|15|TRBJ1-2|-
CASSLYAVPTYGYTF
TGTGCCAGCAGTTTATATGCGGTCCCCACTTATGGCTACACCTTC
>TRBV18|-|16|TRBJ2-3|TRBD2
CASSPRLAGRGDTQYF
TGTGCCAGCTCACCAAGGCTAGCGGGTCGTGGAGATACGCAGTATTTT
>TRBV10-3|-|13|TRBJ2-4|TRBD1
CAISPDQGDIQYF
TGTGCCATCAGTCCCGACCAGGGGGACATTCAGTACTTC
>TRBV7-2|-|14|TRBJ2-7|TRBD1
CASSLMTGAAEQYF
TGTGCCAGCAGCCTCATGACAGGGGCGGCCGAGCAGTACTTC
>TRBV7-2|-|16|TRBJ2-5|-
CASSLVSAGVQETQYF
TGTGCCAGCAGCTTAGTGTCGGCAGGGGTCCAAGAGACCCAGTACTTC
>TRBV27|-|12|TRBJ2-5|TRBD2
CASGEGGETQYF
TGTGCCAGCGGGGAGGGAGGGGAGACCCAGTACTTC
>TRBV6-2/TRBV6-3|once|16|TRBJ2-7|-
CASSTRGRVSSYEQYF
TGTGCCAGCAGTACTCGAGGCCGGGTGAGCTCCTACGAGCAGTACTTC
>TRBV5-4|few|14|TRBJ2-5|-
CASSLEREQETQYF
TGTGCCAGCAGCTTGGAGAGGGAGCAAGAGACCCAGTACTTC